A single T cell receptor (beta chain) is shown here with its context. This record belongs to a study of blood T cell repertoires in COVID-19. The table came from immunoSEQ multiplex PCR; TCRdb's copy has only in-frame clones and leaves some out. The sample includes roughly 260,000 clones, around 90% of them seen just once. This CDR3 spans 11 amino acids. V was clipped by 5 bases and J by 2 bases, with 4 bases between them. Germline values: CDR1 SGHAT, CDR2 FQNNGV. Sequencing was done on a sample of PBMCs or T cells enriched from blood (not recorded which). The receptor was isolated from a woman aged 25-40 years with acute COVID-19. This chain joins TRBV11-2 and TRBJ2-7; no firm D call. CDR3 sequence: CASSHTYEQYF. The CDR3, as DNA: TGTGCCAGCAGCCACACCTACGAGCAGTACTTC.